A selection of T cell receptor beta chains follows, all from one sample in a study of lymphopenia after photon versus proton radiotherapy. This table comes from immunoSEQ multiplex PCR, and its TCRdb copy is limited to in-frame clones, with some not included. This table has about 160,000 clones, roughly nine tenths appearing once. The specimen comprised peripheral blood, sampled from a patient treated with photon-based radiotherapy. The source is a man aged 50 to 59 with gastric cancer. The CDR3 runs from the conserved cysteine through the conserved F or W. The D gene is left open where the match is weak. Size values are once, few and many counts, or a class for expanded clones, and some rows have none.

j_call: TRBJ2-7
v_call: TRBV7-2
d_call: TRBD1
clone_size: -
cdr3_aa: CASSLGQGALEQYF
cdr3_nt: TGTGCCAGCAGCTTAGGACAGGGGGCGCTCGAGCAGTACTTC

j_call: TRBJ2-3
v_call: TRBV27
d_call: TRBD2
clone_size: once
cdr3_aa: CASSRLAEITDTQYF
cdr3_nt: TGTGCCAGCAGTAGACTAGCGGAGATCACAGATACGCAGTATTTT

j_call: TRBJ2-7
v_call: TRBV18
d_call: -
clone_size: -
cdr3_aa: CASSLPGRTYEQYF
cdr3_nt: TGTGCCAGCTCATTACCGGGACGCACCTACGAGCAGTACTTC

j_call: TRBJ1-3
v_call: TRBV18
d_call: -
clone_size: -
cdr3_aa: CASSSNLSGNTIYF
cdr3_nt: TGTGCCAGCTCATCGAACCTTTCTGGAAACACCATATATTTT

j_call: TRBJ2-1
v_call: TRBV7-9
d_call: TRBD2
clone_size: -
cdr3_aa: CASSSSGRAHNEQFF
cdr3_nt: TGTGCCAGCAGCTCTAGCGGGAGGGCTCACAATGAGCAGTTCTTC

j_call: TRBJ2-3
v_call: TRBV7-2
d_call: -
clone_size: -
cdr3_aa: CASSYLGDTQYF
cdr3_nt: TGTGCCAGCAGCTACCTAGGGGATACGCAGTATTTT

j_call: TRBJ2-7
v_call: TRBV6-5
d_call: -
clone_size: -
cdr3_aa: CASRYSGDGSEQYF
cdr3_nt: TGTGCCAGCAGATACTCGGGAGACGGGAGCGAGCAGTACTTC

j_call: TRBJ2-4
v_call: TRBV5-5
d_call: -
clone_size: -
cdr3_aa: CASSPWTREGNIQYF
cdr3_nt: TGTGCCAGCAGCCCCTGGACGCGGGAAGGAAACATTCAGTACTTC

j_call: TRBJ2-5
v_call: TRBV5-4
d_call: TRBD2
clone_size: -
cdr3_aa: CASSRMLAGGSWETQYF
cdr3_nt: TGTGCCAGCAGCCGGATGCTAGCGGGAGGGTCCTGGGAGACCCAGTACTTC

j_call: TRBJ2-3
v_call: TRBV6-5
d_call: -
clone_size: few
cdr3_aa: CASSSDISTDTQYF
cdr3_nt: TGTGCCAGCTCTTCTGATATTAGCACAGATACGCAGTATTTT

j_call: TRBJ1-1
v_call: TRBV5-6
d_call: TRBD1
clone_size: -
cdr3_aa: CASGYRGQRTEAFF
cdr3_nt: TGTGCCAGCGGATACAGGGGGCAGCGCACTGAAGCTTTCTTT

j_call: TRBJ2-4
v_call: TRBV18
d_call: -
clone_size: -
cdr3_aa: CASSPRDRGNIQYF
cdr3_nt: TGTGCCAGCTCACCAAGGGACCGAGGTAACATTCAGTACTTC

j_call: TRBJ1-1
v_call: TRBV5-5
d_call: TRBD1
clone_size: once
cdr3_aa: CASRYRQGGNTEAFF
cdr3_nt: TGTGCCAGCAGGTATCGACAGGGGGGGAACACTGAAGCTTTCTTT

j_call: TRBJ2-7
v_call: TRBV2
d_call: -
clone_size: -
cdr3_aa: CASSFYEQYF
cdr3_nt: TGTGCCAGCTCATTCTACGAGCAGTACTTC

j_call: TRBJ2-7
v_call: TRBV6-6
d_call: -
clone_size: -
cdr3_aa: CASKQGSHEQYF
cdr3_nt: TGTGCCAGCAAGCAGGGGTCCCACGAGCAGTACTTC

j_call: TRBJ1-2
v_call: TRBV19
d_call: -
clone_size: -
cdr3_aa: CASSMARGVHTF
cdr3_nt: TGTGCCAGTAGTATGGCCCGCGGGGTTCACACCTTC

j_call: TRBJ1-1
v_call: TRBV11-2
d_call: -
clone_size: -
cdr3_aa: CASSLGPGPGAFF
cdr3_nt: TGTGCCAGCAGCTTAGGGCCGGGACCGGGAGCTTTCTTT

j_call: TRBJ2-7
v_call: TRBV11-2
d_call: TRBD2
clone_size: -
cdr3_aa: CASSLRGTSGVYEQYF
cdr3_nt: TGTGCCAGCAGCTTAAGGGGGACTAGCGGGGTTTACGAGCAGTACTTC

j_call: TRBJ2-1
v_call: TRBV29-1
d_call: -
clone_size: -
cdr3_aa: CSVGGIDNEQFF
cdr3_nt: TGCAGCGTTGGTGGGATCGACAATGAGCAGTTCTTC

j_call: TRBJ1-2
v_call: TRBV28
d_call: -
clone_size: -
cdr3_aa: CASRTSGRGYGYTF
cdr3_nt: TGTGCCAGCAGAACCTCAGGCAGGGGCTATGGCTACACCTTC

j_call: TRBJ1-4
v_call: TRBV19
d_call: -
clone_size: -
cdr3_aa: CASSIDWGFVNNEKLFF
cdr3_nt: TGTGCCAGTAGTATAGATTGGGGGTTTGTCAATAATGAAAAACTGTTTTTT

j_call: TRBJ2-5
v_call: TRBV28
d_call: TRBD1
clone_size: -
cdr3_aa: CASSLDRVQETQYF
cdr3_nt: TGTGCCAGCAGTTTAGACAGGGTGCAAGAGACCCAGTACTTC

j_call: TRBJ2-3
v_call: TRBV7-9
d_call: -
clone_size: once
cdr3_aa: CASSLVAADTQYF
cdr3_nt: TGTGCCAGCAGCTTAGTAGCAGCGGATACGCAGTATTTT

j_call: TRBJ1-1
v_call: TRBV18
d_call: -
clone_size: -
cdr3_aa: CASSRGGDLNTEAFF
cdr3_nt: TGTGCCAGCTCTCGCGGTGGGGACTTGAACACTGAAGCTTTCTTT

j_call: TRBJ1-3
v_call: TRBV7-2
d_call: -
clone_size: -
cdr3_aa: CASSTGFSGNTIYF
cdr3_nt: TGTGCCAGCAGTACAGGGTTCTCTGGAAACACCATATATTTT

j_call: TRBJ2-5
v_call: TRBV9
d_call: -
clone_size: -
cdr3_aa: CASSAQTGGQETQYF
cdr3_nt: TGTGCCAGCAGCGCCCAAACAGGAGGTCAAGAGACCCAGTACTTC

j_call: TRBJ2-1
v_call: TRBV7-2
d_call: -
clone_size: -
cdr3_aa: CASSSGPATYNEQFF
cdr3_nt: TGTGCCAGCAGCTCCGGACCGGCAACCTACAATGAGCAGTTCTTC

j_call: TRBJ1-1
v_call: TRBV10-3
d_call: -
clone_size: -
cdr3_aa: CAISATNTEAFF
cdr3_nt: TGTGCCATCAGTGCCACAAACACTGAAGCTTTCTTT

j_call: TRBJ1-3
v_call: TRBV19
d_call: -
clone_size: -
cdr3_aa: CASSTDARGNTIYF
cdr3_nt: TGTGCCAGTAGTACGGACGCCAGAGGAAACACCATATATTTT

j_call: TRBJ2-3
v_call: TRBV30
d_call: -
clone_size: -
cdr3_aa: CAWGDGGFDTDTQYF
cdr3_nt: TGTGCCTGGGGAGATGGAGGCTTCGACACAGATACGCAGTATTTT

j_call: TRBJ1-1
v_call: TRBV5-1
d_call: -
clone_size: -
cdr3_aa: CASSLGANTEAFF
cdr3_nt: TGCGCCAGCAGCTTGGGGGCGAACACTGAAGCTTTCTTT

j_call: TRBJ2-3
v_call: TRBV7-3
d_call: TRBD2
clone_size: -
cdr3_aa: CASSPTSGPSTDTQYF
cdr3_nt: TGTGCCAGCAGCCCGACTAGCGGACCTAGCACAGATACGCAGTATTTT